This T cell receptor beta chain was retrieved from a study of technical replicates of blood from a handful of donors. Clones were read by immunoSEQ multiplex PCR, and TCRdb kept only the in-frame ones, dropping some. Of over 55,000 clones in the sample, approximately 87% were seen once. The CDR3 is 18 amino acids. Losses at the gene ends were 6 bases for V and 4 bases for J; bases not matched to a gene: 13. Germline lookup yields CDR1 KGHSH and CDR2 LQKENI. This TCR was sampled from a human donor in good health. Some clones in this sample may be carry-over from other donors' samples. Sequencing used PBMCs. V and J are TRBV18 and TRBJ2-2; 11 bases are a match to TRBD1. The CDR3 DNA follows: TGTGCCAGCTCCCCTCCGGGGACAGGGGGAGGACGCACCGGGGAGCTGTTTTTT. It encodes CASSPPGTGGGRTGELFF.